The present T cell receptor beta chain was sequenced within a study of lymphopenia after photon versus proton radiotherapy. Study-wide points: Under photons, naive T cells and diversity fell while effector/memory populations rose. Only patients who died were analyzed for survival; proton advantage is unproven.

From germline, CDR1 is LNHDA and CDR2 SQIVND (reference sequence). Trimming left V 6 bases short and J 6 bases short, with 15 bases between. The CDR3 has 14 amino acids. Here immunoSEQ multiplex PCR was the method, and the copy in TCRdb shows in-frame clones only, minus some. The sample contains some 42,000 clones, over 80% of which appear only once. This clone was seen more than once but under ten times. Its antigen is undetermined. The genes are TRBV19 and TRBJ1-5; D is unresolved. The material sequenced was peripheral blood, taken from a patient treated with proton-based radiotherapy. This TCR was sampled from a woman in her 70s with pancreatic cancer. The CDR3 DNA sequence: TGTGCCAGTAGGGGTGTGGGCTCTACTCAGCCCCAGCATTTT. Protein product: CASRGVGSTQPQHF.